These 28 T cell receptor beta chains came from one sample sequenced in a study of T cells in Graves' hyperthyroidism and ophthalmopathy. The CDR3 regions of TCR beta were amplified from RNA transcripts. The primer set for the first-round RT-PCR of the TCR CDR3 was HTBI. TCRdb re-called the multiplex PCR reads through MiXCR, storing one row per CDR3 protein. The table includes 800,000 or so distinct CDR3 sequences, more than 30% detected once. The specimen was blood. The source of these receptors is a man aged 18 to 35 with Graves' hyperthyroidism.

The gene calls are TRBV12-3 or TRBV12-4 and TRBJ2-6; the match to TRBD1 covers 8 bases. Trimming at V came to 8 bases and at J to 0 bases, leaving 9 bases not matched to a gene. The CDR3 covers 17 residues. The CDR3 sequence: CASGRDRTISGANVLTF. CDR3 DNA: TGTGCCAGCGGACGGGACAGGACGATCTCTGGGGCCAACGTCCTGACTTTC.

V usage is TRBV7-9 and J usage is TRBJ1-2; tentatively, D is TRBD1 (6 bases). V lost 8 bases, J lost 8 bases, and 18 bases lay in between. Germline V CDR1 and CDR2: SEHNR, FQNEAQ (reference sequence). CDR3 length: 13 residues. The CDR3 protein is CASLGTTSRGYTF. As DNA, the CDR3 is TGTGCCAGCTTAGGGACAACGAGCAGGGGCTACACCTTC. Complete variable domain (other parts from reference TRBV7-9 and TRBJ1-2): DTGVSQNPRHKITKRGQNVTFRCDPISEHNRLYWYRQTLGQGPEFLTYFQNEAQLEKSRLLSDRFSAERPKGSFSTLEIQRTEQGDSAMYLCASLGTTSRGYTFGSGTRLTVV.

The rearrangement joins TRBV15 to TRBJ1-2; TRBD1 matches at 7 bases. Germline CDR1 is LNHNV and CDR2 is YYDKDF (reference sequence). The CDR3 runs to 15 residues. V was pared by 3 bases and J by 4 bases, with 8 bases of the junction left unmatched. CDR3 sequence reads: CATSSAGGGSYGYTF. CDR3 DNA sequence: TGTGCCACCAGCAGTGCAGGGGGGGGCAGCTATGGCTACACCTTC.

The rearrangement joins TRBV11-2 to TRBJ2-7; maybe TRBD2 (5 bases). The J call may be mistaken, given a closer DNA end match to TRBJ2-1. Germline V lookup: CDR1 SGHAT, CDR2 FQNNGV. The length of the CDR3 is 14 residues. The CDR3 here is CASSSPDLYNEQFF. CDR3 in DNA: TGTGCCAGCAGCTCACCGGACTTGTACAATGAGCAGTTCTTC.

This clonotype was observed at least ten times. The genes are TRBV6-5 and TRBJ1-4; the D is unclear. The CDR3 covers 12 residues. The V end was cut by 6 bases, the J end by 4 bases, with 6 bases between. In germline, CDR1 is MNHEY, CDR2 SVGAGI. The CDR3 sequence: CASRLGNEKLFF. DNA for the CDR3: TGTGCCAGCAGGTTGGGTAATGAAAAACTGTTTTTT.

The table lists this clonotype with many counts. The chain carries TRBV15 and TRBJ1-3; D is undetermined. The CDR3 loop spans 15 amino acids. Germline lookup yields CDR1 LNHNV and CDR2 YYDKDF (reference sequence). Trimming removed 0 bases from V and 0 bases from J, with 6 bases in between. The DNA of the CDR3 is TGTGCCACCAGCAGAGATAGGATCTCTGGAAACACCATATATTTT. Protein sequence: CATSRDRISGNTIYF.

This clonotype was seen more than once but under ten times. The V gene is TRBV7-9, the J gene TRBJ2-5; possibly TRBD1 for D (7 bases). The CDR3 runs 15 residues. Germline V gene sequence: CDR1 SEHNR, CDR2 FQNEAQ (reference sequence). V was shortened by 6 bases and J by 4 bases, with 18 bases between the two germline ends. The CDR3 is CASSTDRDSLETQYF. The CDR3 DNA reads as TGTGCCAGCAGTACCGACAGGGACTCGCTAGAGACCCAGTACTTC.

CDR3 sequence reads: CASSPSGGGKLFF. As DNA, the CDR3 is TGTGCCAGCAGCCCTTCCGGAGGGGGAAAACTGTTTTTT. V usage is TRBV7-2 and J usage is TRBJ1-4, with D possibly being TRBD1 (6 bases). Germline lookup yields CDR1 SGHTA and CDR2 FQGNSA. Trimming pared 5 bases from V and 10 bases from J, leaving 14 bases between. The CDR3 is 13 amino acids.

This clonotype was found once. Being one base from a much bigger clone, this may be a read error. The genes are TRBV7-9 and TRBJ2-5, with 12 bases aligning to TRBD2. V shed 5 bases, J shed 1 base, and the junction held 5 bases outside the gene matches. CDR3 length equals 16 residues. Germline CDR1 reads SEHNR; CDR2 reads FQNEAQ (reference sequence). The CDR3: CASSPGLAGRQETQYF. The CDR3 nucleotides read TGTGCCAGCAGCCCTGGACTAGCGGGGCGCCAAGAGACCCAGTACTTC.

This chain uses TRBV20-1 with TRBJ1-1, with D uncertain. CDR3 size: 11 residues. CDR1 is DFQATT, CDR2 SNEGSKA, per germline (reference sequence). V dropped 8 bases and J dropped 1 base, with 8 bases sitting between them. The CDR3: CSSTENTEAFF. Here the CDR3 DNA reads TGCAGTTCTACAGAGAACACTGAAGCTTTCTTT.

For this clonotype: One end of the junction varies from germline; a read error may be responsible. The chain links TRBV24-1 to TRBJ2-2; maybe TRBD2 (5 bases). This CDR3 has 13 amino acids. Germline CDR1 reads KGHDR; CDR2 reads SFDVKD. CDR3 residues: CATSEGEFGELVF. Written as DNA, the CDR3 is TGTGCCACCAGTGAGGGCGAGTTCGGGGAGCTGGTTTTT.

This rearrangement joins TRBV7-8 to TRBJ2-7; 12 nucleotides match TRBD2. Germline trimming cut 1 base from V and 0 bases from J; bases unmatched to any gene: 13. Germline V gene data show CDR1 as SGHVS and CDR2 as FQNEAQ. The CDR3 is made up of 20 amino acids. The CDR3 protein is CASSLEGLGLAGTHSYEQYF. In nucleotides, the CDR3 is TGTGCCAGCAGCTTAGAGGGGTTAGGACTAGCGGGAACCCACTCCTACGAGCAGTACTTC.

This clonotype has ten or more counts. The CDR3: CSATGTGSSPLHF. In DNA, the CDR3 is TGCAGTGCCACCGGGACAGGGTCATCACCCCTCCACTTT. The chain combines TRBV20-1 with TRBJ1-6; 9 bases align to TRBD1. J gave up 10 bases and V 6 bases, and 7 bases lay outside the gene matches. This CDR3 region has 13 residues. In germline, CDR1 is DFQATT, CDR2 SNEGSKA (reference sequence).

This clonotype was counted between two and nine times. The chain carries TRBV6-5 and TRBJ2-2; D may be TRBD1 (5 bases). Per germline, CDR1 MNHEY and CDR2 SVGAGI. The V and J ends lost 5 bases and 3 bases respectively, with 13 bases between them. The CDR3 runs 15 residues. CDR3 residues: CASSRTTWDTGELFF. Written as DNA, the CDR3 is TGTGCCAGCAGTAGGACAACCTGGGACACCGGGGAGCTGTTTTTT.

This clonotype occurred a few times. The DNA of the CDR3 is TGTGCCAGTACCGAGGGACAGGGGGCGAGTCAGCCCCAGCATTTT. It encodes CASTEGQGASQPQHF. J is TRBJ1-5 and V is TRBV19; 12 positions match TRBD1. Germline assignment: CDR1 LNHDA and CDR2 SQIVND (reference sequence). This CDR3 contains 15 residues. Losses at the gene ends were 7 bases for V and 6 bases for J; bases not matched to a gene: 7.

This clonotype appeared a single time. The chain carries TRBV14 and TRBJ2-3; unclear D gene. This CDR3 region has 12 residues. V was cut by 2 bases and J by 6 bases, with 6 bases left in between. CDR1 is SGHDN and CDR2 is FVKESK in the germline V gene. The CDR3 DNA reads as TGTGCCAGCAGCCAATGGGTTGATACGCAGTATTTT. Its protein is CASSQWVDTQYF.

The table lists this clonotype with a few counts. The rearrangement links TRBV10-3 to TRBJ1-5, with 7 bases lining up with TRBD1. This CDR3 has 13 residues. Germline V gene lookup returns CDR1 ENHRY and CDR2 SYGVKD. V dropped 8 bases and J dropped 2; count of bases not matched to a gene: 3. CDR3 in amino acids: CAIGTGGNQPQHF. In nucleotides, the CDR3 is TGTGCCATCGGCACAGGGGGCAATCAGCCCCAGCATTTT.

This clonotype occurred many times. CDR3 in DNA: TGTGCCAGCAGTGCAGGGGAGGCGGATCAGCCCCAGCATTTT. It translates to CASSAGEADQPQHF. V gene TRBV2 combines with J gene TRBJ1-5, with TRBD1 as a possible D gene (6 bases). Germline-derived CDR1 and CDR2 are SNHLY and FYNNEI. The V end was cut by 4 bases, the J end by 5 bases, with 12 bases between. The CDR3 length is 14 residues. The whole variable domain, filled in from reference TRBV2 and TRBJ1-5, reads EPEVTQTPSHQVTQMGQEVILRCVPISNHLYFYWYRQILGQKVEFLVSFYNNEISEKSEIFDDQFSVERPDGSNFTLKIRSTKLEDSAMYFCASSAGEADQPQHFGDGTRLSIL.

This clonotype was recorded many times. V usage is TRBV7-9 and J usage is TRBJ2-7, with a weak D call TRBD2 (5 bases). Trimming removed 6 bases from V and 1 base from J, with 10 bases in between. Germline V gives CDR1 SEHNR, CDR2 FQNEAQ (reference sequence). CDR3 length: 13 residues. The CDR3 spells CASSSGGSYEQYF. CDR3 sequence (DNA): TGTGCCAGCAGTTCAGGAGGATCCTACGAGCAGTACTTC. Drawing the rest from reference TRBV7-9 and TRBJ2-7, the complete variable domain is DTGVSQNPRHKITKRGQNVTFRCDPISEHNRLYWYRQTLGQGPEFLTYFQNEAQLEKSRLLSDRFSAERPKGSFSTLEIQRTEQGDSAMYLCASSSGGSYEQYFGPGTRLTVT.

V and J are TRBV19 and TRBJ1-5; D not certain. Trimming took 4 bases from V and 5 from J, leaving 6 bases between them. The germline gives CDR1 LNHDA, CDR2 SQIVND (reference sequence). There are 12 residues in the CDR3. The CDR3 protein is CASSRVYQPQHF. The CDR3 nucleotides read TGTGCCAGTAGTAGGGTTTATCAGCCCCAGCATTTT.

Ten or more counts support this clonotype. The rearrangement links TRBV29-1 to TRBJ2-5, with D maybe TRBD2 (6 bases). The CDR3 runs 12 residues. V was shortened by 3 bases and J by 13 bases, with 18 bases between the two germline ends. Germline loops: CDR1 SQVTM, CDR2 ANQGSEA. In DNA form, the CDR3 reads TGCAGCGTTGAGGAGGGTGGGGGACGGGCGTACTTC. It encodes CSVEEGGGRAYF.

This clonotype was picked up many times. The rearrangement joins TRBV7-6 to TRBJ1-1; TRBD1 aligns across 9 bases. This CDR3 comprises 14 residues. After removal of 6 bases from V and 6 bases from J, the junction contained 8 bases not matched to a gene. Germline CDR1 is SGHVS and CDR2 is FNYEAQ. The CDR3 bases are TGTGCCAGCAGTTCGGGACAGGGAAGCGCTGAAGCTTTCTTT. Translated: CASSSGQGSAEAFF.

Concerning this clonotype itself: Because the CDR3 is missing its conserved closing phenylalanine or tryptophan, this is likely a read error. The rearrangement uses TRBV20-1 and TRBJ2-5, with D tentatively TRBD2 (6 bases). V was cut by 5 bases and J by 2 bases, with 15 bases left in between. CDR3 length equals 14 residues. Germline V gene data show CDR1 as DFQATT and CDR2 as SNEGSKA (reference sequence). DNA for the CDR3: TGCAGTGCTCACGGGGAGGCTCTACAAGAGACCCAGTACCTC. It yields the protein CSAHGEALQETQYL.

As to this clonotype: A much larger clonotype is one base distant, so this may be a read error. The chain joins TRBV7-2 to TRBJ2-7, with 10 bases fitting TRBD2. CDR3 length equals 14 residues. Unmatched junction bases numbered 11, after V lost 9 bases and J lost 6 bases. CDR1 is SGHTA and CDR2 is FQGNSA in the germline V gene. CDR3 DNA sequence: TGTACCAGTTCGAGAGCGGGAGGGCCCTCCGAGCAGTACTTC. Protein: CTSSRAGGPSEQYF.

In its sample, this clonotype was seen many times. The chain recombines TRBV20-1 with TRBJ2-7, with D tentatively TRBD1 (6 bases). Trimming took off 0 bases at V and 4 bases at J, with 10 bases between the two ends. Germline CDR1 reads DFQATT; CDR2 reads SNEGSKA (reference sequence). The CDR3 runs to 13 residues. The CDR3 coding sequence is TGCAGTGCTAGAGAGCAGGGGTGGTACGAGCAGTACTTC. It translates to CSAREQGWYEQYF.

The genes are TRBV9 and TRBJ2-2, with D possibly called TRBD1 or TRBD2 (5 bases each). The CDR3 has 17 residues. CDR1 is SGDLS and CDR2 is YYNGEE in the germline V gene. Trimming removed 4 bases at V and 2 bases at J, with 18 bases between. The CDR3 nucleotides read TGTGCCAGCAGCCCCCCCCCCGGGGCCATCAACACCGGGGAGCTGTTTTTT. Translating gives CASSPPPGAINTGELFF.

This clonotype was found a few times. CDR3 in amino acids: CSTFSDGTGAEKLFF. CDR3 DNA sequence: TGCAGTACCTTCTCCGATGGGACAGGGGCCGAAAAACTGTTTTTT. The chain has TRBV20-1 and TRBJ1-4, with 10 bases that match TRBD1. Germline lookup yields CDR1 DFQATT and CDR2 SNEGSKA (reference sequence). The CDR3 totals 15 residues. The V segment lost 8 bases and the J segment 8 bases; nucleotides outside the gene matches: 14.

This clonotype has a count of ten or more. This chain uses TRBV29-1 with TRBJ2-2; no clear D gene. The CDR3 has 14 amino acids. Germline values: CDR1 SQVTM, CDR2 ANQGSEA. With 7 bases removed from V and 1 base from J, the gap between germline ends came to 13 bases. As DNA, the CDR3 is TGCAGCGCCCAAGTAGGGCAGAACACCGGGGAGCTGTTTTTT. It yields the protein CSAQVGQNTGELFF.